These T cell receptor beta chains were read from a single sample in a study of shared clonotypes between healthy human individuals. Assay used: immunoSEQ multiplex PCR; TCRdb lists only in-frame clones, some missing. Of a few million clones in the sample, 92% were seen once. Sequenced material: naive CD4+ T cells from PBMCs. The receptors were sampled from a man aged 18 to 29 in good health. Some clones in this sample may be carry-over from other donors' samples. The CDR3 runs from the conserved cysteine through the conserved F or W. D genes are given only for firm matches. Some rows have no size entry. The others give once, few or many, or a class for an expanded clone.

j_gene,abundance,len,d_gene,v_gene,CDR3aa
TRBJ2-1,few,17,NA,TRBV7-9,CASSLRGDIGTYNEQFF
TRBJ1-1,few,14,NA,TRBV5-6,CASSFVGMNTEAFF
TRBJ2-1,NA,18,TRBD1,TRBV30,CAWSKRARRDRIYNEQFF
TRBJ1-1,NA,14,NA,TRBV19,CASSIKGTNTEAFF
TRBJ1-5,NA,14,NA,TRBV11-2,CASSPGGEPQPQHF
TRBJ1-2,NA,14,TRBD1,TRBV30,CAWSFGGGNYGYTF
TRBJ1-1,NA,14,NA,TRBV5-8,CASSLGGADTEAFF
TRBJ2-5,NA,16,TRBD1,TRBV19,CASTDRGIVLQETQYF
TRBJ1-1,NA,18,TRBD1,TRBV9,CASSSGVNRGSMNTEAFF
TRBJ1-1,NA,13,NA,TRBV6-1,CASSSKGGTEAFF
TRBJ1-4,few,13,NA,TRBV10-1,CASMDPGNEKLFF
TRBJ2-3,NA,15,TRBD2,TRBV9,CASSVVGLAGDTQYF
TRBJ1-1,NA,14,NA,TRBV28,CASSSIVMSTEAFF
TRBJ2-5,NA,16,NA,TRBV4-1,CASSQGGLGQQETQYF
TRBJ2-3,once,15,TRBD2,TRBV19,CASSMRGLGGDTQYF
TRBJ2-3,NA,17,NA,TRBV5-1,CASSFKTVLPSTDTQYF
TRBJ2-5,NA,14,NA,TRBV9,CASSVAGYQETQYF
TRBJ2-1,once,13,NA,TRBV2,CASTQITGYEQFF
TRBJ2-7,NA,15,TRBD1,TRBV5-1,CASSLGTGGSDRQYF
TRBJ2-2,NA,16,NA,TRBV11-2,CASSGQLGANTGELFF
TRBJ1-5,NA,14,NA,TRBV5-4,CASSLGTDNQPQHF
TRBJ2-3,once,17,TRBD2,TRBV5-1,CASSLALAGDSTDTQYF
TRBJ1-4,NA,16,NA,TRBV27,CASSISLDRSAEKLFF
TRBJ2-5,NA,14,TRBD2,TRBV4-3,CASSHSSGRETQYF
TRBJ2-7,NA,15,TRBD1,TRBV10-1,CASSSPGTGSYEQYF
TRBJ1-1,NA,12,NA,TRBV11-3,CASSLDLGEAFF
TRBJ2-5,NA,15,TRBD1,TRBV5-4,CASSSNRGRGETQYF
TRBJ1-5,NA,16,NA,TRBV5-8,CASSLARGGGNQPQHF
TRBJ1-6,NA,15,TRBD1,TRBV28,CASRTTGAKSSPLHF
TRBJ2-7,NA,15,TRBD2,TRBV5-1,CASSLVSGRVYEQYF
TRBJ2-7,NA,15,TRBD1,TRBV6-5,CASSYSGQPTYEQYF
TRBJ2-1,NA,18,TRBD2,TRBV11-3,CASSLEGVGLAGPNEQFF
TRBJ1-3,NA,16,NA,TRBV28,CASTISSGISGNTIYF
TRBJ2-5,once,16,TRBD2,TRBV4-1,CASSQGTSGSVETQYF
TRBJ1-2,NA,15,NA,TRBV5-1,CASSLAGRPNYGYTF
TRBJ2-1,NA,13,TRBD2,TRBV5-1,CASSFGGSNEQFF
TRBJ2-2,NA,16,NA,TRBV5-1,CASSLTPTTATGELFF
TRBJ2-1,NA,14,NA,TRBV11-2,CASSRLTSYNEQFF
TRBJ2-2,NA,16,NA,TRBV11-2,CASSLRDLGNTGELFF
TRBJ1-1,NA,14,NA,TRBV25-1,CASSEPGSNTEAFF
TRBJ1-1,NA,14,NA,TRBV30,CAWSVGAPGTEAFF
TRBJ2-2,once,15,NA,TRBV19,CASSIMNRNTGELFF
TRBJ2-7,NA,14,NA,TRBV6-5,CASSPTKDSYEQYF
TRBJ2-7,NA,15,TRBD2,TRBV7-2,CASSSAGTSTYEQYF
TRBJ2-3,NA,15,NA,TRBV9,CASSLRQAGADTQYF
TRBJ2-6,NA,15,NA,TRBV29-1,CSVDTEGAGANVLTF
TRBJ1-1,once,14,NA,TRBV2,CASSEVSGRAEAFF
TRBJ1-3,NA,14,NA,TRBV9,CASSPRDTSDTIYF
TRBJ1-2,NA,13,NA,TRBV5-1,CASSLEPWEGYTF
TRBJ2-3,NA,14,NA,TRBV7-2,CASSFSLGADTQYF
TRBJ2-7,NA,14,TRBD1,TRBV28,CASRRTGALYEQYF
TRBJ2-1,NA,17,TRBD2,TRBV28,CASSSPGLAPSYNEQFF